This TCR beta chain was observed in a study of PD-1 blockade in classical Hodgkin lymphoma. Generated by immunoSEQ multiplex PCR, the TCRdb table keeps only in-frame clones and is missing some. Among about 100,000 clones listed, roughly 91% were seen once. Whole-study findings and limits: Individuals who commenced nivolumab within less than 1 year of ASCT were excluded.

CDR1 is MNHEY and CDR2 is SMNVEV in the germline V gene (reference sequence). The CDR3 is 15 residues long. Trimming took 5 bases from V and 4 from J; bases not matched to a gene: 5. Worth noting for this clone: Its antigen is not known.

Following autologous stem cell transplantation, relapse occurred in every patient, and exposure to brentuximab vedotin varied. This receptor was identified in a human donor with classical Hodgkin lymphoma. Sequenced material: peripheral blood mononuclear cells (PBMCs), taken before the second cycle of nivolumab. The chain couples TRBV27 to TRBJ2-3; 11 bases fit TRBD2. The CDR3 loop is CASSRTSGGADTQYF. The CDR3 bases are TGTGCCAGCAGTAGAACTAGCGGGGGAGCAGATACGCAGTATTTT.